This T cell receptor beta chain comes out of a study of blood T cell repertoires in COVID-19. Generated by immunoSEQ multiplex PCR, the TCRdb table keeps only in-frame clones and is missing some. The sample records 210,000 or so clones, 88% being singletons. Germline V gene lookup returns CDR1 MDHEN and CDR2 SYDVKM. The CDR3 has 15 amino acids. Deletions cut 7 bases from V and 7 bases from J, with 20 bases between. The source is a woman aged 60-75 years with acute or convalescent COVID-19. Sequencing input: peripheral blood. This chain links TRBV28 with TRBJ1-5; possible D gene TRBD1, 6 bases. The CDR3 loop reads CASTTTQGRGQPQHF. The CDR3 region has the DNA TGTGCCAGCACCACAACCCAGGGCAGGGGACAGCCCCAGCATTTT.